Presented here are 30 T cell receptor beta chains from one specimen sequenced in a study of cytomegalovirus exposure and HLA in healthy donors. PCR was performed using 60 Vbeta and 13 Jbeta primers. Method: immunoSEQ multiplex PCR; TCRdb's copy keeps in-frame clones and lacks some. The sample lists around 87,000 clones; around 85% were seen once. Input material: PBMCs. Every receptor here comes from a girl aged 2-10 years in good health and CMV-seropositive.

The chain is built from TRBV30 and TRBJ1-3; no reliable D call. The germline V gene has CDR1 GTSNPN and CDR2 SVGIG (reference sequence). Deletions cut 4 bases from V and 4 bases from J, with 17 bases between. This CDR3 contains 15 residues. The CDR3 DNA reads TGTGCCTGGATTCCAGAGGTTGCAGCAGGAAACACCATATATTTT. Translating gives CAWIPEVAAGNTIYF.

This sequence joins TRBV5-1 and TRBJ1-4; 7 bases align to TRBD1. The CDR3 extends over 14 amino acids. The ends lost 4 bases at V and 8 bases at J; junction bases unmatched: 8. The germline CDR1 and CDR2 sequences are SGHRS and YFSETQ. The DNA of the CDR3 is TGCGCCAGCAGCCCCGCCGGGACAGAAGAAAAACTGTTTTTT. The encoded protein is CASSPAGTEEKLFF.

The chain uses TRBV9 and TRBJ2-6; D not certain. The V gene's germline CDR1 is SGDLS and CDR2 YYNGEE. The CDR3 sequence is 18 residues long. Trimming removed 2 bases from V and 0 bases from J, with 15 bases in between. This CDR3 reads CASSVSLVWPSGANVLTF. The CDR3 DNA sequence: TGTGCCAGCAGCGTGAGTCTAGTTTGGCCCTCTGGGGCCAACGTCCTGACTTTC.

The V and J genes are TRBV30 and TRBJ2-5; TRBD2 aligns across 11 bases. There are 16 residues in the CDR3. Germline-derived CDR1 and CDR2 are GTSNPN and SVGIG (reference sequence). V lost 5 bases and J lost 4; bases outside the gene matches: 12. CDR3: CAWGPSGRIIGETQYF. The DNA for the CDR3 is TGTGCCTGGGGGCCTAGCGGGAGGATAATAGGAGAGACCCAGTACTTC.

This chain joins TRBV30 and TRBJ1-1; D ambiguous. Per the germline V gene, CDR1 is GTSNPN and CDR2 is SVGIG (reference sequence). V was cut by 5 bases and J by 6 bases, with 13 bases left in between. The CDR3 covers 12 residues. CDR3 sequence reads: CAWDSGLAEAFF. CDR3 coding DNA: TGTGCCTGGGATAGCGGTTTGGCTGAAGCTTTCTTT.

The genes are TRBV6-5 and TRBJ2-7, with 7 bases aligning to TRBD2. After removal of 6 bases from V and 4 bases from J, the junction contained 9 bases not matched to a gene. CDR1 is MNHEY and CDR2 is SVGAGI in the germline V gene. This CDR3 spans 14 amino acids. As DNA, the CDR3 is TGTGCCAGCAGAGACAGCGGGAAAGCTTACGAGCAGTACTTC. Protein: CASRDSGKAYEQYF.

The chain links TRBV5-6 to TRBJ1-2, with D unclear. This CDR3 has 12 amino acids. CDR1 is SGHDT and CDR2 is YYEEEE in the germline V gene. The V end lost 1 base, the J end lost 5 bases, and 6 bases lay between the germline ends. DNA for the CDR3: TGTGCCAGCAGCTTGTACGGGTATGGCTACACCTTC. Translation gives CASSLYGYGYTF. The full variable domain, with the rest looked up from reference TRBV5-6 and TRBJ1-2, is DAGVTQSPTHLIKTRGQQVTLRCSPKSGHDTVSWYQQALGQGPQFIFQYYEEEERQRGNFPDRFSGHQFPNYSSELNVNALLLGDSALYLCASSLYGYGYTFGSGTRLTVV.

This rearrangement joins TRBV27 to TRBJ2-3; D possibly corresponds to TRBD2 (7 bases). There are 16 residues in the CDR3. In germline, CDR1 is MNHEY, CDR2 SMNVEV (reference sequence). The ends were cut back, 3 bases at V and 6 bases at J, with 19 bases in the middle. The CDR3 here is CASSLSGGQGSDTQYF. Here the CDR3 DNA reads TGTGCCAGCAGTTTGTCGGGGGGCCAAGGAAGCGATACGCAGTATTTT.

V is TRBV5-5 and J is TRBJ1-5, with D uncertain. There are 15 residues in the CDR3. Germline V gene sequence: CDR1 SGHKS, CDR2 YYEKEE (reference sequence). V gave up 2 bases and J gave up 0 bases, with 9 bases separating them. CDR3 DNA sequence: TGTGCCAGCAGCTTTAGCAGTTATAGCAATCAGCCCCAGCATTTT. The encoded protein is CASSFSSYSNQPQHF.

The chain is built from TRBV29-1 and TRBJ1-3, with D unclear. CDR3 length: 14 amino acids. V lost 7 bases and J lost 2, with 15 bases in between. Germline lookup yields CDR1 SQVTM and CDR2 ANQGSEA. The CDR3 loop is CSALTQTPGNTIYF. The CDR3 nucleotides read TGCAGCGCGCTGACTCAGACGCCTGGAAACACCATATATTTT. The whole variable domain, remainder taken from reference TRBV29-1 and TRBJ1-3, is SAVISQKPSRDICQRGTSLTIQCQVDSQVTMMFWYRQQPGQSLTLIATANQGSEATYESGFVIDKFPISRPNLTFSTLTVSNMSPEDSSIYLCSALTQTPGNTIYFGEGSWLTVV.

The V and J genes are TRBV5-1 and TRBJ1-4, with 10 bases aligning to TRBD1. The junction had 10 bases not matched to a gene; V was cut back by 4 bases and J by 4 bases. Germline V gene lookup returns CDR1 SGHRS and CDR2 YFSETQ. The CDR3 contains 17 residues. The CDR3 is CASSGGQGSRGNEKLFF. As DNA, the CDR3 is TGCGCCAGCAGCGGGGGACAGGGGAGTCGGGGTAATGAAAAACTGTTTTTT.

V gene TRBV7-9 combines with J gene TRBJ2-1, with D unclear. Per germline, CDR1 SEHNR and CDR2 FQNEAQ (reference sequence). Trimming removed 1 base at V and 8 bases at J, with 15 bases between. This CDR3 is 15 amino acids long. The CDR3 reads CASSLEPRLSDEQFF. The CDR3 nucleotides are TGTGCCAGCAGCTTAGAACCCCGTTTGTCGGATGAGCAGTTCTTC.

In this sample, this clone turned up once. The V call is TRBV6-5, the J call TRBJ2-1, with 9 bases matching TRBD2. Germline trimming cut 6 bases from V and 7 bases from J; bases unmatched to any gene: 10. CDR3 length equals 15 residues. Germline V lookup: CDR1 MNHEY, CDR2 SVGAGI. CDR3 in amino acids: CASSRLVAGGNEQFF. CDR3 bases: TGTGCCAGCAGCCGTCTAGTGGCGGGAGGGAATGAGCAGTTCTTC.

The rearrangement uses TRBV6-1 and TRBJ1-5; D possibly corresponds to TRBD1 (5 bases). This CDR3 contains 12 residues. Germline V CDR1 and CDR2: MNHNS, SASEGT. The V gene lost 6 bases and the J gene lost 6 bases, with 9 bases spanning the gap. CDR3 sequence: CASRAGGQPQHF. The CDR3 DNA is TGTGCCAGCAGGGCGGGGGGTCAGCCCCAGCATTTT.

The chain couples TRBV7-9 to TRBJ2-5; maybe TRBD2 (6 bases). Germline CDR1 and CDR2: SEHNR and FQNEAQ (reference sequence). V was trimmed by 0 bases and J by 4 bases, leaving 12 bases between them. The CDR3 runs 15 residues. The CDR3 DNA reads TGTGCCAGCAGCTTAGCGGGGACTGGGGGAGAGACCCAGTACTTC. Its translation is CASSLAGTGGETQYF.

This chain connects TRBV30 to TRBJ2-7; 10 positions match TRBD1. Germline CDR1 reads GTSNPN; CDR2 reads SVGIG (reference sequence). This CDR3 comprises 15 residues. The V and J ends lost 2 bases and 1 base, in that order; junction bases with no gene match: 5. CDR3 bases: TGTGCCTGGAGTTGGGGGACAGGGGCGTCCTACGAGCAGTACTTC. As protein: CAWSWGTGASYEQYF.

This clone has more than one count but fewer than ten. This chain uses TRBV27 with TRBJ1-2, with 7 positions matching TRBD1. The CDR3 is 15 residues long. Germline V gene lookup returns CDR1 MNHEY and CDR2 SMNVEV (reference sequence). The V and J ends lost 5 bases and 2 bases, in that order; junction bases with no gene match: 8. The CDR3 nucleotides are TGTGCCAGCAGTCCCCTCGACAGGGCAAACTATGGCTACACCTTC. Its translation is CASSPLDRANYGYTF.

The V and J genes are TRBV7-9 and TRBJ1-6; D is possibly TRBD1 (6 bases). Deletions cut 5 bases from V and 4 bases from J, with 12 bases between. CDR1 is SEHNR and CDR2 is FQNEAQ in the germline V gene (reference sequence). The length of the CDR3 is 15 residues. The CDR3 DNA reads as TGTGCCAGCAGCCCGGACAGAGCTTATAATTCACCCCTCCACTTT. This encodes CASSPDRAYNSPLHF.

V and J are TRBV28 and TRBJ1-1; 7 nucleotides agree with TRBD1. This CDR3 contains 14 residues. CDR1 and CDR2 (germline): MDHEN, SYDVKM. The trim removed 5 bases at V and 1 base at J, leaving 4 bases unmatched. The CDR3 region has the DNA TGTGCCAGCAGTCCGGGACAGACGAACACTGAAGCTTTCTTT. Its protein product is CASSPGQTNTEAFF.

The chain recombines TRBV7-6 with TRBJ2-2; D perhaps matches TRBD2 (6 bases). V lost 1 base and J lost 8, with 8 bases in between. Germline CDR1 is SGHVS and CDR2 is FNYEAQ. The CDR3 is made up of 13 amino acids. CDR3 coding DNA: TGTGCCAGCAGCTTAGTCGCGGGGGGGGAGCTGTTTTTT. Residues: CASSLVAGGELFF.

The chain links TRBV10-3 to TRBJ2-7, with 8 bases that match TRBD1. CDR1 and CDR2 (germline): ENHRY, SYGVKD. The J segment lost 5 bases and the V segment lost 0 bases, leaving 6 bases of the junction unmatched. The CDR3 is 15 amino acids. CDR3 loop: CAISESGTGFHEQYF. DNA for the CDR3: TGTGCCATCAGTGAGTCGGGGACAGGATTCCACGAGCAGTACTTC.

The V call is TRBV27, the J call TRBJ2-7; tentative D call: TRBD2 (5 bases). V lost 4 bases and J lost 2, with 9 bases in between. Germline loops: CDR1 MNHEY, CDR2 SMNVEV (reference sequence). The CDR3 totals 13 residues. The CDR3 nucleotides read TGTGCCAGCAGTTACGTCGGGACCTACGAGCAGTACTTC. Protein: CASSYVGTYEQYF.

The rearrangement joins TRBV12-5 to TRBJ2-7, with D possibly TRBD1 on 7 matching bases. The ends were cut back, 1 base at V and 4 bases at J, with 11 bases in the middle. This CDR3 spans 14 amino acids. CDR1 is LGHNT and CDR2 is FRNRAP in the germline V gene. DNA for the CDR3: TGTGCTAGTGGTTTGGGCGGGACAGAGTACGAGCAGTACTTC. Encoded protein: CASGLGGTEYEQYF.

Written as DNA, the CDR3 is TGCGCCAGCAGCCAAGATCTGAGGGAGTCGGGAAACACCATATATTTT. It codes for CASSQDLRESGNTIYF. This chain joins TRBV4-3 and TRBJ1-3; D is unclear. This CDR3 is built from 16 residues. V was pared by 0 bases and J by 4 bases, with 13 bases between. The germline CDR1 and CDR2 sequences are LGHNA and YSLEER.

The rearrangement uses TRBV4-2 and TRBJ2-7, with D possibly being TRBD1 (6 bases). Germline lookup yields CDR1 LGHNA and CDR2 YNFKEQ. The V gene lost 6 bases and the J gene lost 5 bases, with 14 bases spanning the gap. The CDR3 has 13 residues. The CDR3 loop is CASRPTTGHEQYF. CDR3 DNA sequence: TGTGCCAGCAGGCCCACGACAGGCCACGAGCAGTACTTC.

This clone was counted between two and nine times. The chain couples TRBV2 to TRBJ1-1; D gene uncertain. This CDR3 is 11 amino acids long. Trimming took off 5 bases at V and 7 bases at J, with 8 bases between the two ends. Germline V gene sequence: CDR1 SNHLY, CDR2 FYNNEI. The DNA for the CDR3 is TGTGCCAGCAGTCGAGGGAATGAAGCTTTCTTT. Its protein is CASSRGNEAFF.

This rearrangement joins TRBV27 to TRBJ2-1, with D possibly being TRBD2 (5 bases). V was shortened by 7 bases and J by 4 bases, with 8 bases between the two germline ends. CDR1 is MNHEY, CDR2 SMNVEV, per germline (reference sequence). This CDR3 is built from 12 residues. CDR3 sequence (DNA): TGTGCCAGCACGGGGAATTACAATGAGCAGTTCTTC. Protein product: CASTGNYNEQFF.

V gene TRBV30 combines with J gene TRBJ2-7; perhaps TRBD1 as D (5 bases). The CDR3 spans 12 residues. Germline CDR1 is GTSNPN and CDR2 is SVGIG (reference sequence). The V gene lost 4 bases and the J gene lost 6 bases, with 13 bases spanning the gap. CDR3 nucleotides: TGTGCCTGGATTGGGGCAGGGTCCGAGCAGTACTTC. As protein: CAWIGAGSEQYF.

V and J are TRBV28 and TRBJ2-3; D is perhaps TRBD2 (5 bases). Germline V CDR1 and CDR2: MDHEN, SYDVKM. V was trimmed by 8 bases and J by 8 bases, leaving 20 bases between them. CDR3 length equals 14 residues. The CDR3 bases are TGTGCCAGCCTAAGAGGGTTACGGGTCAGTACGCAGTATTTT. It specifies CASLRGLRVSTQYF.

The J gene is TRBJ2-5, the V gene TRBV29-1, with D perhaps matching TRBD1 (6 bases). The last part of the DNA fits TRBJ2-7 better; the J call may be wrong. Germline CDR1 reads SQVTM; CDR2 reads ANQGSEA. This CDR3 has 11 residues. This CDR3 is CSVVFRGEQYF. CDR3 DNA: TGCAGCGTTGTTTTCAGGGGCGAGCAGTACTTC.